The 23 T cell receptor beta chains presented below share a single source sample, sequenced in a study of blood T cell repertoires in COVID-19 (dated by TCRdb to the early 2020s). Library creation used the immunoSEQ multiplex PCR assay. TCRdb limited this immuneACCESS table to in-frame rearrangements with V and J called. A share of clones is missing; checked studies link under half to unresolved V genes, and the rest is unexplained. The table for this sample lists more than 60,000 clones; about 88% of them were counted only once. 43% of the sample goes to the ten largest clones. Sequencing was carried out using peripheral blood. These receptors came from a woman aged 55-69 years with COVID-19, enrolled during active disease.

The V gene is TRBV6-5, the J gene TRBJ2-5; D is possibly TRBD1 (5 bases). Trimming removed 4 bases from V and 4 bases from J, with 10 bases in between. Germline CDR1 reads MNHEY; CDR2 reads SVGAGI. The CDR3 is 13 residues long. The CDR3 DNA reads TGTGCCAGCAGTTGGTGGGGCGGAGAGACCCAGTACTTC. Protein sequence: CASSWWGGETQYF.

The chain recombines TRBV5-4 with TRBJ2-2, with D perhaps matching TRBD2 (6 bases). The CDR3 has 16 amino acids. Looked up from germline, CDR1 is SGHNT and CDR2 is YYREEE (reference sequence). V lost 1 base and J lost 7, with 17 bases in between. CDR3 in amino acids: CASSLSIGTPVGELFF. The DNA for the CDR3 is TGTGCCAGCAGCTTGAGTATTGGGACTCCGGTCGGGGAGCTGTTTTTT.

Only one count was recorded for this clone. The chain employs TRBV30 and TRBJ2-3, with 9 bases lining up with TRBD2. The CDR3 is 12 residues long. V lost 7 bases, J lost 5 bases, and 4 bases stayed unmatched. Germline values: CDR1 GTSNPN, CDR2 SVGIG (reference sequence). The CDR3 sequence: CASRGGGDTQYF. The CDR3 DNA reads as TGTGCCTCCCGCGGGGGGGGAGATACGCAGTATTTT.

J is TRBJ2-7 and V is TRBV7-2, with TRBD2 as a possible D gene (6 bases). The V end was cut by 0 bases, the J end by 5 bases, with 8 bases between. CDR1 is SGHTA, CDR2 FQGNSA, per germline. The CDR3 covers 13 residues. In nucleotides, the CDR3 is TGTGCCAGCAGCTTAGCGCGGGACGACGAGCAGTACTTC. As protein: CASSLARDDEQYF. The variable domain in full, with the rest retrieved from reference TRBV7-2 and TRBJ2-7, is GAGVSQSPSNKVTEKGKDVELRCDPISGHTALYWYRQSLGQGLEFLIYFQGNSAPDKSGLPSDRFSAERTGGSVSTLTIQRTQQEDSAVYLCASSLARDDEQYFGPGTRLTVT.

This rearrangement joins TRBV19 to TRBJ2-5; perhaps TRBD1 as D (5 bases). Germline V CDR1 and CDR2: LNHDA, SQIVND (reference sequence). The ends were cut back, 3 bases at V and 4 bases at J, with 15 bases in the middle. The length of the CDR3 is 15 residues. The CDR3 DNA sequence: TGTGCCAGTAGTATCTTTTCAGGGCCCCGAGAGACCCAGTACTTC. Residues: CASSIFSGPRETQYF.

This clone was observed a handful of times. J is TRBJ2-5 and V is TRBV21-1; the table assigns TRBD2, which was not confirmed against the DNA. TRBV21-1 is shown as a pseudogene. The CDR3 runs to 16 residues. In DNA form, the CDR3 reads TGTGCCAGCAGCACAAGGTCTAGCGGGGTACAAGAGACCCAGTACTTC. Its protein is CASSTRSSGVQETQYF.

This CDR3 reads CASSETGLAETQYF. Written as DNA, the CDR3 is TGTGCCAGCAGTGAAACGGGCCTAGCTGAGACCCAGTACTTC. The rearrangement links TRBV2 to TRBJ2-5; D perhaps matches TRBD2 (5 bases). The CDR3 has 14 amino acids. Germline V lookup: CDR1 SNHLY, CDR2 FYNNEI. V lost 2 bases and J 5 bases, leaving 12 bases between the germline ends.

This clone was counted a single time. In DNA form, the CDR3 reads TGTGCCAGCAGCGCGACTAGTGGGGAGCTGTTTTTT. It encodes CASSATSGELFF. The J gene is TRBJ2-2, the V gene TRBV7-9, with a tentative D call TRBD2 (6 bases). The V gene lost 5 bases and the J gene lost 8 bases, with 9 bases spanning the gap. The CDR3 is 12 amino acids. The germline V gene encodes CDR1 SEHNR and CDR2 FQNEAQ (reference sequence).

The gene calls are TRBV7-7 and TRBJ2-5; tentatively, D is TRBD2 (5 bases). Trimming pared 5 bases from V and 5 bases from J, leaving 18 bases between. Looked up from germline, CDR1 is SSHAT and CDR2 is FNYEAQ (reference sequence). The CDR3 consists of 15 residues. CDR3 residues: CASSHRGGPGETQYF. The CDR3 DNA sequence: TGTGCCAGCAGCCACCGTGGTGGGCCGGGGGAGACCCAGTACTTC.

The CDR3: CATSREQTEATNSNQPQHF. DNA of the CDR3: TGTGCCACCAGCAGAGAGCAGACAGAAGCGACAAATAGCAATCAGCCCCAGCATTTT. The chain employs TRBV15 and TRBJ1-5, with a weak D call TRBD1 (5 bases). The germline V gene encodes CDR1 LNHNV and CDR2 YYDKDF (reference sequence). The CDR3 covers 19 residues. The germline V and J ends were trimmed by 0 bases and 0 bases, with 18 bases remaining between them.

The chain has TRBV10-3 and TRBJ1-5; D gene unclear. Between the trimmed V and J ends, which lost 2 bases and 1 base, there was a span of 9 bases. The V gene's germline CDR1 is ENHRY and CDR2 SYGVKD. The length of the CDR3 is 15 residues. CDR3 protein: CAISEEGGSNQPQHF. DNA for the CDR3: TGTGCCATCAGTGAGGAGGGTGGCAGCAATCAGCCCCAGCATTTT.

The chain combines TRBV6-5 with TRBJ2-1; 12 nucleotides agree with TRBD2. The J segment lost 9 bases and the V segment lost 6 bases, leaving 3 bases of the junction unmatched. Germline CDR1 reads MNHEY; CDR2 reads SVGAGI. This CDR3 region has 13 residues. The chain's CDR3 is CASRLAGGGEQFF. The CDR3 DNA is TGTGCCAGCAGACTAGCGGGAGGCGGTGAGCAGTTCTTC.

The CDR3 loop is CASSLWGTGNQPQHF. CDR3 bases: TGTGCCAGCAGTTTATGGGGGACAGGCAATCAGCCCCAGCATTTT. V gene TRBV27 combines with J gene TRBJ1-5; 7 nucleotides agree with TRBD1. V gave up 1 base and J gave up 2 bases; unmatched junction bases: 2. Germline V gene sequence: CDR1 MNHEY, CDR2 SMNVEV (reference sequence). The CDR3 contains 15 residues.

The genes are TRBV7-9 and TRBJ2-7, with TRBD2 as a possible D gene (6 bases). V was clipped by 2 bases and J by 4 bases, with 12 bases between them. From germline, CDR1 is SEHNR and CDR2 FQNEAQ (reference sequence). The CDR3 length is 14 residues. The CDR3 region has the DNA TGTGCCAGCAGCTTACCGGGAGAGAGTTACGAGCAGTACTTC. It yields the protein CASSLPGESYEQYF.

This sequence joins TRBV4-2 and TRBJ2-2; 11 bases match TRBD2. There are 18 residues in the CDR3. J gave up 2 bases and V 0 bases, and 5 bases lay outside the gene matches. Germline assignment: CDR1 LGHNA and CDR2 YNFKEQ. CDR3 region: CASSQESTSGTNTGELFF. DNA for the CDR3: TGTGCCAGCAGCCAAGAATCGACTAGCGGGACAAACACCGGGGAGCTGTTTTTT.

CDR3 nucleotide sequence: TGTGCCAGCAGTTTGCGAGGCTCGAATGAAAAACTGTTTTTT. This codes for CASSLRGSNEKLFF. The chain couples TRBV28 to TRBJ1-4; D is uncertain. Germline loops: CDR1 MDHEN, CDR2 SYDVKM. The CDR3 consists of 14 residues. Trimming stripped 3 bases from V and 5 bases from J, with 10 bases between.

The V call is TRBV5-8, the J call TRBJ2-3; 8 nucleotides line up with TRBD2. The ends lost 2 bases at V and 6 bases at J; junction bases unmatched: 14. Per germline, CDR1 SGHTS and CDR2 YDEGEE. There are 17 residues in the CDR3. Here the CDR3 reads CASSFWRGASMRDTQYF. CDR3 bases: TGTGCCAGCAGCTTCTGGCGGGGGGCCTCGATGCGGGATACGCAGTATTTT.

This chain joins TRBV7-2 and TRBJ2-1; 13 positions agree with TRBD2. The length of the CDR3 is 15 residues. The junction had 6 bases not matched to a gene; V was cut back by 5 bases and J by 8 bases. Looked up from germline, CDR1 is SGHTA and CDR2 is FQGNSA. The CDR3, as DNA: TGTGCCAGCAGCAAACTAGCGGGAGGGCCCCATGAGCAGTTCTTC. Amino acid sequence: CASSKLAGGPHEQFF.

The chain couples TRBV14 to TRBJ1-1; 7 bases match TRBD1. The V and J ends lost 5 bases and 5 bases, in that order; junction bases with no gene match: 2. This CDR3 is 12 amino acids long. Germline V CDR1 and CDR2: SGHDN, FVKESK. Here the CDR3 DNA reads TGTGCCAGCAGCTCGACAGGGACTGAAGCTTTCTTT. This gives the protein CASSSTGTEAFF.

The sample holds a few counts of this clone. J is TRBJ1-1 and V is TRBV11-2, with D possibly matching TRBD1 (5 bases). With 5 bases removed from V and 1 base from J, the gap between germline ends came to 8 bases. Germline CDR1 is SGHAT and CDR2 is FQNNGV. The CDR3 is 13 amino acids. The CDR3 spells CASSLGQNTEAFF. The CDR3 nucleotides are TGTGCCAGCAGCCTAGGACAGAACACTGAAGCTTTCTTT.

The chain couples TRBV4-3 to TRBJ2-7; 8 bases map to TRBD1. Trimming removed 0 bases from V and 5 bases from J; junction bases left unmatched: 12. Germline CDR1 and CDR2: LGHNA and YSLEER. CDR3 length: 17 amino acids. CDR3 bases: TGCGCCAGCAGCCAAGATCGGGGGACAGGATTAGCTAACGAGCAGTACTTC. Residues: CASSQDRGTGLANEQYF.

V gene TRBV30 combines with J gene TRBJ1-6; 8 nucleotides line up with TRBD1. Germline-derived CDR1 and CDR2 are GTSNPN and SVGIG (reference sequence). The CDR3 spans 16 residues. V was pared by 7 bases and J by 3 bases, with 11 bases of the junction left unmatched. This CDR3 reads CAFIRTGSGYNSPLHF. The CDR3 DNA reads TGTGCCTTTATACGGACAGGGAGTGGCTATAATTCACCCCTCCACTTT.

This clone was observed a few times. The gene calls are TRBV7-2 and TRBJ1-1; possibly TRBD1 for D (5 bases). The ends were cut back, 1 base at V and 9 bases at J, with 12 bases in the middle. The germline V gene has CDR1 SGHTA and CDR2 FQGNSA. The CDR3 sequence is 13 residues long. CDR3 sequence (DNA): TGTGCCAGCAGCTTAGGGGGGGTAATCAAAGCTTTCTTT. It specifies CASSLGGVIKAFF.